The clone carrying this T cell receptor (beta chain) was picked up many times. This entry comes from a study of neurological immune-mediated disorders. TCRdb passed the 5' RACE reads through MiXCR, listing each CDR3 protein once. Of tens of thousands of distinct CDR3 sequences in the sample, 5.8% were seen once. Germline assignment: CDR1 MNHNY and CDR2 SVGAGI (reference sequence). V gave up 2 bases and J gave up 4 bases, with 14 bases separating them. The CDR3 has 15 amino acids. The time point was: longitudinal time-point 2. The clonotype was recovered from a woman in her sixties with multiple sclerosis. Sequences were obtained from PBMCs. The chain has TRBV6-6 and TRBJ1-1; no definite D call. CDR3 loop: CASSYALAHSTEAFF. CDR3 bases: TGTGCCAGCAGTTACGCCTTGGCACACTCCACTGAAGCTTTCTTT.